What follows are 21 T cell receptor beta chains derived from one specimen sequenced in a study of blood T cells in healthy people across ages. A second PCR of roughly 6 to 12 cycles used a sample-barcoded 5' primer and a J-beta primer mix. In TCRdb, the 5' RACE reads were re-called with MiXCR into one record per CDR3 protein. The data hold hundreds of thousands of distinct CDR3 sequences, with about 26% observed a single time. Another study also made use of these data, one on T cells of mothers and their children.

The sample comprised blood. Receptor source: a boy between 10 and 17 years old in good health.

This clonotype was found once. The chain couples TRBV4-1 to TRBJ2-1; 10 bases match TRBD1. The CDR3 runs 14 residues. Germline assignment: CDR1 MGHRA and CDR2 YSYEKL. Trimming removed 4 bases from V and 8 bases from J; junction bases left unmatched: 5. As DNA, the CDR3 is TGCGCCAGCAGCCCCCAGACAGGGGGCTATGAGCAGTTCTTC. Amino acids: CASSPQTGGYEQFF.

The V and J genes are TRBV7-3 and TRBJ2-3; no clear D. Trimming removed 2 bases at V and 2 bases at J, with 8 bases between. The CDR3 spans 14 residues. The germline CDR1 and CDR2 sequences are SGHTA and FQGTGA. The CDR3 loop is CASSLSSDTDTQYF. The CDR3 DNA follows: TGTGCCAGCAGCTTATCGTCCGACACAGATACGCAGTATTTT.

This clonotype turned up a few times. The chain couples TRBV25-1 to TRBJ2-2; the D gene could be TRBD1 or TRBD2 (5 bases each). Germline V gene sequence: CDR1 MGHDK, CDR2 SYGVNS. This CDR3 region has 17 residues. Trimming took 1 base from V and 4 from J, leaving 16 bases between them. CDR3: CASSEFTGAGFTGELFF. The DNA for the CDR3 is TGTGCCAGCAGTGAATTCACCGGGGCAGGGTTCACCGGGGAGCTGTTTTTT.

This chain links TRBV9 with TRBJ2-5; D might be TRBD2 (7 bases). CDR3 length: 17 amino acids. V was trimmed by 4 bases and J by 2 bases, leaving 21 bases between them. Germline V gene lookup returns CDR1 SGDLS and CDR2 YYNGEE. CDR3 nucleotide sequence: TGTGCCAGCAGCTGGGGGGGGCAAGACTCGCGGCAAGAGACCCAGTACTTC. Translating gives CASSWGGQDSRQETQYF. Using reference TRBV9 and TRBJ2-5 for the parts outside the CDR3, the full variable domain is DSGVTQTPKHLITATGQRVTLRCSPRSGDLSVYWYQQSLDQGLQFLIQYYNGEERAKGNILERFSAQQFPDLHSELNLSSLELGDSALYFCASSWGGQDSRQETQYFGPGTRLLVL.

The chain uses TRBV11-2 and TRBJ2-1; D gene unclear. The CDR3 extends over 13 amino acids. CDR1 is SGHAT and CDR2 is FQNNGV in the germline V gene. V shed 1 base and J shed 6 bases, with 7 bases lying between them. The CDR3 bases are TGTGCCAGCAGCTTAGGTCTGTCCAATGAGCAGTTCTTC. This translates into CASSLGLSNEQFF.

For this clonotype: The germline gene is not matched at one end of the junction; a read error may be the cause. The rearrangement uses TRBV7-9 and TRBJ1-2, with 8 nucleotides matching TRBD1. This CDR3 is 11 amino acids long. CDR1 and CDR2 from the germline V gene are SEHNR and FQNEAQ (reference sequence). Here the CDR3 reads CASSSGGSSAF. The CDR3 nucleotides are TGTGCCAGCAGCTCAGGGGGCAGCTCGGCCTTC.

V usage is TRBV7-2 and J usage is TRBJ2-5, with D uncertain. The CDR3 loop spans 14 amino acids. Germline V gives CDR1 SGHTA, CDR2 FQGNSA. Trimming took 1 base from V and 7 from J, leaving 13 bases between them. The CDR3 loop reads CASSLEQAARTQYF. The CDR3 coding sequence is TGTGCCAGCAGCTTAGAGCAGGCCGCGAGGACCCAGTACTTC.

This clonotype appeared once. The CDR3 DNA sequence: TGTGCCAGCTCACCACCCATGGGAGGGGACAGCCCCTATGGCTACACCTTC. Encoded protein: CASSPPMGGDSPYGYTF. This chain uses TRBV18 with TRBJ1-2, with 7 nucleotides matching TRBD1. The trim removed 0 bases at V and 4 bases at J, leaving 11 bases unmatched. There are 17 residues in the CDR3. CDR1 and CDR2 from the germline V gene are KGHSH and LQKENI.

The rearrangement links TRBV6-5 to TRBJ1-1; 8 bases line up with TRBD1. With V trimmed by 0 bases and J by 1 base, 4 bases remained unmatched. The CDR3 covers 16 residues. Per germline, CDR1 MNHEY and CDR2 SVGAGI. The CDR3 coding sequence is TGTGCCAGCAGTTACTCCGGACAGGGAAAGAACACTGAAGCTTTCTTT. Translated: CASSYSGQGKNTEAFF.

This clonotype was counted a few times. The chain has TRBV7-6 and TRBJ2-5; 9 bases fit TRBD2. The J call may be faulty, since TRBJ2-1 better matches the DNA end. The CDR3 has 13 amino acids. CDR1 SGHVS and CDR2 FNYEAQ come from the germline V gene. The CDR3 DNA sequence: TGTGCCAGCAGCTCGACTAGCGGCAATGAGCAGTTCTTC. This gives the protein CASSSTSGNEQFF.

The genes are TRBV18 and TRBJ2-7, with D perhaps assigned TRBD1 or TRBD2 (6 bases each). The CDR3 has 14 amino acids. Per germline, CDR1 KGHSH and CDR2 LQKENI. Trimming shortened V by 3 bases and J by 5 bases, and 14 bases separated the two germline ends. This CDR3 is CASSPAGEADEQYF. CDR3 in DNA: TGTGCCAGCTCACCGGCAGGGGAGGCCGACGAGCAGTACTTC.

This chain joins TRBV9 and TRBJ2-3, with 7 bases matching TRBD2. V gave up 0 bases and J gave up 0 bases; unmatched junction bases: 10. CDR1 and CDR2 (germline): SGDLS, YYNGEE. This CDR3 has 18 amino acids. The DNA for the CDR3 is TGTGCCAGCAGCGTAGATCGGGTGGCGGGAGCAAGCACAGATACGCAGTATTTT. Its protein is CASSVDRVAGASTDTQYF.

The DNA for the CDR3 is TGTGCCAGCAGCCCCGGGACGGGGGTGCATGGCTACACCTTC. Its translation: CASSPGTGVHGYTF. This chain links TRBV6-1 with TRBJ1-2, with a possible D match to TRBD1 (5 bases). V gave up 6 bases and J gave up 6 bases, with 17 bases separating them. The CDR3 runs 14 residues. CDR1 and CDR2 (germline): MNHNS, SASEGT.

In this sample, this clonotype turned up a few times. The chain is built from TRBV6-5 and TRBJ2-6; D remains unclear. The CDR3 runs to 15 residues. The V gene's germline CDR1 is MNHEY and CDR2 SVGAGI. V dropped 6 bases and J dropped 2 bases, with 11 bases sitting between them. Here the CDR3 DNA reads TGTGCCAGCAGCCGGATTATCCCTGGGGCCAACGTCCTGACTTTC. Encoded protein: CASSRIIPGANVLTF.

Regarding this clonotype: A junction end diverges from the germline sequence, so it may reflect a read error. The chain links TRBV12-3 or TRBV12-4 to TRBJ1-1; the match to TRBD1 covers 7 bases. The CDR3 length is 14 residues. CDR3 nucleotides: TGTGCCAGCACCTTAGGGCAGGGGGGCACTGCAGCTTTCTTT. This sequence encodes CASTLGQGGTAAFF.

The CDR3 is CASRQGILAKNIQYF. The CDR3 DNA reads as TGCGCCAGCAGGCAGGGTATTCTAGCCAAAAACATTCAGTACTTC. This rearrangement joins TRBV10-1 to TRBJ2-4; TRBD1 might be the D (5 bases). The CDR3 extends over 15 amino acids. The V gene's germline CDR1 is WNHNN and CDR2 SYGVQD (reference sequence). V lost 6 bases and J 0 bases, leaving 12 bases between the germline ends.

The CDR3 is CASSYNPSGGRSSYNEQFF. The CDR3 DNA sequence: TGTGCCAGCAGTTACAATCCTAGCGGGGGGCGAAGCTCCTACAATGAGCAGTTCTTC. The chain joins TRBV6-2 or TRBV6-3 to TRBJ2-1; 11 bases are a match to TRBD2. The CDR3 contains 19 residues. J was trimmed by 0 bases and V by 2 bases; bases with no gene match: 9. From germline, CDR1 is MNHEY and CDR2 SVGEGT.

In this sample, this clonotype turned up a few times. The rearrangement links TRBV12-3 or TRBV12-4 to TRBJ2-5; 8 bases are shared with TRBD2. The assigned J gene may be wrong: the sequence end matches TRBJ2-7 better. The CDR3 contains 16 residues. The DNA for the CDR3 is TGTGCCAGCAGCCGCCCCGGGGCGGGGGGTCTCTACGAGCAGTACTTC. Protein sequence: CASSRPGAGGLYEQYF.

This clonotype appeared many times. V and J are TRBV28 and TRBJ1-4; D gene uncertain. Germline-derived CDR1 and CDR2 are MDHEN and SYDVKM. The CDR3 consists of 13 residues. V dropped 5 bases and J dropped 0 bases, with 4 bases sitting between them. CDR3 protein: CASSPPTNEKLFF. In nucleotides, the CDR3 is TGTGCCAGCAGTCCTCCAACTAATGAAAAACTGTTTTTT.

The gene calls are TRBV6-2 or TRBV6-3 and TRBJ2-5; 14 bases line up with TRBD2. V gave up 2 bases and J gave up 7 bases; unmatched junction bases: 3. Germline loops: CDR1 MNHEY, CDR2 SVGEGT. This CDR3 comprises 15 residues. This CDR3 reads CASSYGTSGGLTQYF. In nucleotides, the CDR3 is TGTGCCAGCAGTTACGGGACTAGCGGGGGCCTGACCCAGTACTTC.

The V gene is TRBV5-1, the J gene TRBJ2-7, with D possibly being TRBD2 (5 bases). Germline V gene data show CDR1 as SGHRS and CDR2 as YFSETQ. The CDR3 is 14 residues long. The V gene lost 2 bases and the J gene lost 0 bases, with 9 bases spanning the gap. The CDR3 here is CASSFSGNSYEQYF. The CDR3 DNA sequence: TGCGCCAGCAGCTTCTCCGGGAACTCCTACGAGCAGTACTTC.